The clone carrying this T cell receptor beta chain was seen ten or more times. Antigen: not known. Unique molecular identifiers were incorporated when the TCRbeta library was constructed. Using its own MiXCR run on the PCR reads, TCRdb lists one record per CDR3 protein. The sample shows around 450,000 distinct CDR3 sequences, 15% to 20% of them seen only once. The sample originates from a study of T-cell reconstitution after alpha-beta-depleted transplantation in children. The CDR3 totals 14 residues. The ends were cut back, 3 bases at V and 6 bases at J, with 17 bases in the middle. Looked up from germline, CDR1 is DFQATT and CDR2 is SNEGSKA (reference sequence). Broader study findings: Some patients owed their high day-60 TCRbeta diversity to surviving recipient T cells and thymic progenitors.

The TCR originated in a boy younger than two who had a stem cell transplant for Wiskott-Aldrich syndrome, so the T cells may come from the graft donor. Source: PBMCs, mostly from graft donor cells, taken 360 days after TCRalphabeta/CD19-depleted stem cell transplant. The chain links TRBV20-1 to TRBJ2-5, with a weak D call TRBD2 (5 bases). As DNA, the CDR3 is TGCAGTGCTAGTACCGGGATCCTAAAGAAGACCCAGTACTTC. This codes for CSASTGILKKTQYF.